This T cell receptor (beta chain) was captured in a study of T cells in Graves' hyperthyroidism and ophthalmopathy. It was RNA transcripts that yielded the amplified TCR beta CDR3 regions. The TCR CDR3 first-round RT-PCR relied on the HTBI primer set. TCRdb re-derived calls from the multiplex PCR reads in MiXCR, one entry per CDR3 protein. This table holds under 350,000 distinct CDR3 sequences, about an eighth found once. Duration under 3 months, a NOSPECS grade of at least 4, and a Clinical Activity Score of at least 3 characterized the ophthalmopathy patients. The diagnoses drew upon clinical symptoms, serum thyroxine and TRAb, thyroid ultrasound and orbital computed tomography. The PBMCs studied were ones that came from about 10 ml fresh peripheral blood. General study results and limits: Ophthalmopathy was told apart from stable hyperthyroidism by a 13 V-J model.

Remarks on this clonotype: Its antigen is currently unknown. This could be a read error, since a much larger clone is one nucleotide away.

Specimen: blood. This clonotype originated in a woman aged 40 to 50 with Graves' ophthalmopathy.

The CDR3 reads CSVDRSGYNEQFF. CDR3 bases: TGCAGCGTCGACAGGTCCGGGTACAATGAGCAGTTCTTC. The chain joins TRBV29-1 to TRBJ2-1; tentatively, D is TRBD1 (6 bases). The germline gives CDR1 SQVTM, CDR2 ANQGSEA. V was shortened by 6 bases and J by 4 bases, with 13 bases between the two germline ends. The CDR3 is made up of 13 amino acids.